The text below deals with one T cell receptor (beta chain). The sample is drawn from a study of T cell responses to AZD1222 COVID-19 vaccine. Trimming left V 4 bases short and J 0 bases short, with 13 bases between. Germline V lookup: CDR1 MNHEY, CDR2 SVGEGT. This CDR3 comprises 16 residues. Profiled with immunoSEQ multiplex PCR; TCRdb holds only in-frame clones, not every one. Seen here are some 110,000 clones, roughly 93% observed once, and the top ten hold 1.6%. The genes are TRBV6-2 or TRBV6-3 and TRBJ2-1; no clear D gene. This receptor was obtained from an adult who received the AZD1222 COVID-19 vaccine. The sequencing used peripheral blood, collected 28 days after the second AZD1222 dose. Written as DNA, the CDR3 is TGTGCCAGCAGTTCCCCGGCTCAGAGCTCCTACAATGAGCAGTTCTTC. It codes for CASSSPAQSSYNEQFF.